One and the same sample provided the 10 T cell receptor beta chains below, sequenced in a study of blood T cell repertoires in COVID-19. Measured with immunoSEQ multiplex PCR; TCRdb has only the in-frame clones, and not every one. The sample consists of roughly 59,000 clones, 70% to 80% of them appearing once. The sample comprised peripheral blood. Every receptor here comes from a man aged 80 or over with acute or convalescent COVID-19.

This clone was counted once. V usage is TRBV18 and J usage is TRBJ2-3; 11 positions match TRBD2. Germline V CDR1 and CDR2: KGHSH, LQKENI. This CDR3 has 19 residues. J lost 1 base, V lost 3 bases, and 12 bases had no gene match. The DNA for the CDR3 is TGTGCCAGCTCACCCTCAACCCTGCGTAGCGGGGGGGGCACAGATACGCAGTATTTT. Translating it yields CASSPSTLRSGGGTDTQYF.

This clone has a handful of counts. V is TRBV11-3 and J is TRBJ1-1; the D gene is possibly TRBD1 (5 bases). The V gene's germline CDR1 is SGHNT and CDR2 YENEEA. V lost 4 bases to trimming and J lost 4 bases, with 28 bases between them. The CDR3 contains 19 residues. The CDR3 nucleotides read TGTGCCAGCAGCTCACCGCTAAGGGGTTCTGGGTTTTTGGGCACTGAAGCTTTCTTT. Translating it yields CASSSPLRGSGFLGTEAFF.

This clone is a singleton in its sample. This rearrangement joins TRBV30 to TRBJ1-1; D remains unclear. This CDR3 comprises 14 residues. Trimming took off 3 bases at V and 5 bases at J, with 16 bases between the two ends. The germline V gene encodes CDR1 GTSNPN and CDR2 SVGIG (reference sequence). CDR3 sequence: CAWSDAAPGTEAFF. CDR3 bases: TGTGCCTGGAGCGACGCAGCGCCCGGGACTGAAGCTTTCTTT.

J is TRBJ2-2 and V is TRBV6-5, with D tentatively TRBD2 (6 bases). The CDR3 sequence is 16 residues long. Germline lookup yields CDR1 MNHEY and CDR2 SVGAGI. The germline V and J ends were trimmed by 4 bases and 4 bases, with 16 bases remaining between them. The chain's CDR3 is CASSSPFGTGTGELFF. CDR3 in DNA: TGTGCCAGCAGTTCCCCGTTTGGGACTGGCACCGGGGAGCTGTTTTTT.

The table lists this clone with a count of one. The chain recombines TRBV2 with TRBJ1-2, with TRBD1 matching 7 bases. With V trimmed by 4 bases and J by 1 base, 3 bases remained unmatched. Germline V lookup: CDR1 SNHLY, CDR2 FYNNEI. CDR3 length equals 14 residues. The DNA of the CDR3 is TGTGCCAGCAGTGCCCGGGACAGTAACTATGGCTACACCTTC. Protein: CASSARDSNYGYTF.

DNA for the CDR3: TGCGCCAGCAGCCAAGCCGGGAGGGGTTACGAGCAGTACTTC. Translating it yields CASSQAGRGYEQYF. The genes are TRBV4-1 and TRBJ2-7; 8 bases map to TRBD2. The CDR3 is made up of 14 amino acids. Trimming at V came to 1 base and at J to 4 bases, leaving 3 bases not matched to a gene. Germline V gene data show CDR1 as MGHRA and CDR2 as YSYEKL.

The rearrangement joins TRBV5-1 to TRBJ1-1; D is uncertain. This CDR3 is built from 14 residues. Germline V lookup: CDR1 SGHRS, CDR2 YFSETQ. The germline V and J ends were trimmed by 4 bases and 9 bases, with 19 bases remaining between them. CDR3 DNA: TGCGCCAGCAGCGGTGGAGGTCCTACGAATCAAGCTTTCTTT. Translated, it gives CASSGGGPTNQAFF.

This sequence joins TRBV6-5 and TRBJ2-1, with D hard to call. The CDR3 length is 16 residues. Germline CDR1 and CDR2: MNHEY and SVGAGI. Trimming left V 2 bases short and J 0 bases short, with 11 bases between. The CDR3 region is CASSYTSDLSYNEQFF. CDR3 DNA sequence: TGTGCCAGCAGTTACACCAGCGACCTCTCCTACAATGAGCAGTTCTTC.

This sequence joins TRBV6-1 and TRBJ2-1; D perhaps matches TRBD1 (6 bases). CDR1 is MNHNS and CDR2 is SASEGT in the germline V gene. The CDR3 contains 14 residues. Trimming shortened V by 3 bases and J by 5 bases, and 11 bases separated the two germline ends. CDR3 in DNA: TGTGCCAGCAGTGAGGGGGCGAAGGACAATGAGCAGTTCTTC. Its translation is CASSEGAKDNEQFF.

The chain employs TRBV2 and TRBJ2-1; D remains ambiguous. There are 14 residues in the CDR3. The germline V and J ends were trimmed by 1 base and 5 bases, with 9 bases remaining between them. From germline, CDR1 is SNHLY and CDR2 FYNNEI. This chain's CDR3 is CASSEVERHNEQFF. The DNA of the CDR3 is TGTGCCAGCAGTGAAGTGGAGCGCCACAATGAGCAGTTCTTC.